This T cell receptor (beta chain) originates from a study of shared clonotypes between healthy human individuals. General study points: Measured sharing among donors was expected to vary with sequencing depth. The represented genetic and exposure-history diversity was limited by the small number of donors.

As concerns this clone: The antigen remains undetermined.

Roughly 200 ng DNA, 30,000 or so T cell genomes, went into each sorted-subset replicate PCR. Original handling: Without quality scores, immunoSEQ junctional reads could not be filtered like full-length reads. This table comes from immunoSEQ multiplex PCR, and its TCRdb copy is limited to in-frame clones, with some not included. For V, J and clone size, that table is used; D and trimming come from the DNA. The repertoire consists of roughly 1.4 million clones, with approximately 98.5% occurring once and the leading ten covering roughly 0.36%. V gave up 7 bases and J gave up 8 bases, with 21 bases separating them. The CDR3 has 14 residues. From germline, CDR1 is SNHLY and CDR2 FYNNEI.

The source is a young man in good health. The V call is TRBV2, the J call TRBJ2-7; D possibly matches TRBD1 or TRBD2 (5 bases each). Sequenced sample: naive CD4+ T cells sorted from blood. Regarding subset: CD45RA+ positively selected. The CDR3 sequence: CASMTRPDGAKQYF. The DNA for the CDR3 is TGTGCCAGCATGACCCGACCGGACGGGGCAAAGCAGTACTTC.